A selection of T cell receptor beta chains follows, all from one sample in a study of shared clonotypes between healthy human individuals. Clones were read by immunoSEQ multiplex PCR, and TCRdb kept only the in-frame ones, dropping some. The sample has approximately 320,000 clones; around two thirds are singletons. The sample was memory CD4+ T cells sorted from blood. These receptors were taken from a young man in good health. The CDR3 runs from the conserved cysteine through the conserved F or W. D genes are given only for firm matches. A clone size is listed for some rows: how often the clone was seen (once, few, many), or a class if it is expanded.

V,size,D,length,J,DNA,CDR3
TRBV30,few,TRBD1,14,TRBJ1-4,TGTGCCTGGAGTATAGGGGGCCGTAATGAAAAACTGTTTTTT,CAWSIGGRNEKLFF
TRBV15,-,-,16,TRBJ2-3,TGTGCCACCAGCAGAGATACCGGGATCGGCACAGATACGCAGTATTTT,CATSRDTGIGTDTQYF
TRBV30,many,-,14,TRBJ1-2,TGTGCCTGGAGTCCAGGACTTATTAACTATGGCTACACCTTC,CAWSPGLINYGYTF
TRBV5-4,once,TRBD1,13,TRBJ1-2,TGTGCCAGCAGCTTCTCAGGGGGGTATGGCTACACCTTC,CASSFSGGYGYTF
TRBV5-4,-,TRBD2,18,TRBJ2-1,TGTGCCAGCAGCAGACCCGGGACTAGCGGGAGTCCCTACAATGAGCAGTTCTTC,CASSRPGTSGSPYNEQFF
TRBV19,-,TRBD1,14,TRBJ1-2,TGTGCCAGTAGTACCCGGGACAGGGTTTATGGCTACACCTTC,CASSTRDRVYGYTF
TRBV7-2,-,-,12,TRBJ1-2,TGTGCCAGCAGCCCACTTAACTATGGCTACACCTTC,CASSPLNYGYTF
TRBV19,-,-,17,TRBJ2-2,TGTGCCAGTAGCCAAAATAGGGTTGGCCCCTTTACCGGGGAGCTGTTTTTT,CASSQNRVGPFTGELFF
TRBV27,-,TRBD2,17,TRBJ2-1,TGTGCCAGCAGTTTATTCGTGACTAGCGGGAGATACAATGAGCAGTTCTTC,CASSLFVTSGRYNEQFF
TRBV18,-,TRBD2,17,TRBJ2-7,TGTGCCAGCTCAGGGACTAGCGGGAGGGGGTTCGACTACGAGCAGTACTTC,CASSGTSGRGFDYEQYF
TRBV28,-,-,14,TRBJ1-2,TGTGCCAGCAGTTTTTTAGGACCTGACTATGGCTACACCTTC,CASSFLGPDYGYTF
TRBV11-2,-,TRBD2,16,TRBJ2-5,TGTGCCAGCAGCTCGGGACTAGCGGGAGAGGGAGGGACCCAGTACTTC,CASSSGLAGEGGTQYF
TRBV7-9,few,TRBD2,16,TRBJ2-1,TGTGCCAGCACCTCGTGGGGACTAGCGGGAGAGGTTGAGCAGTTCTTC,CASTSWGLAGEVEQFF
TRBV7-9,-,TRBD1,12,TRBJ2-5,TGTGCCAGCAGCTTAGCCCCGGGACAGGAGTACTTC,CASSLAPGQEYF
TRBV11-2,-,-,15,TRBJ2-3,TGTGCCAGCAGCTTAGATCTGGGTCTCACAGATACGCAGTATTTT,CASSLDLGLTDTQYF
TRBV2,-,-,15,TRBJ2-1,TGTGCCAGCAGTGCGACCATCAGCTTGGACAATGAGCAGTTCTTC,CASSATISLDNEQFF
TRBV9,-,-,13,TRBJ2-4,TGTGCCAGCAGCACCCAACAGGGTACCATTCAGTACTTC,CASSTQQGTIQYF
TRBV11-2,-,TRBD1,14,TRBJ2-4,TGTGCCAGCAGCCCCTGGACAGGGGGAGACATTCAGTACTTC,CASSPWTGGDIQYF
TRBV27,-,-,16,TRBJ2-7,TGTGCCAGCAGTTTATATGGGCGGGTTGGTGCCTACGAGCAGTACTTC,CASSLYGRVGAYEQYF
TRBV2,-,TRBD1,14,TRBJ2-7,TGTGCCAGCAGTGCGGGACAGGGCAACTACGAGCAGTACTTC,CASSAGQGNYEQYF
TRBV2,-,-,12,TRBJ2-3,TGTGCCAGCAGAGGGGGTACAGATACGCAGTATTTT,CASRGGTDTQYF
TRBV27,-,TRBD2,17,TRBJ2-7,TGTGCCAGCAGTTTATCGTCTAGCGGGGCGACCGCTAGAGAGCAGTACTTC,CASSLSSSGATAREQYF
TRBV25-1,-,-,11,TRBJ1-3,TGTGCCAGCAGTGAGCGGGACACCATATATTTT,CASSERDTIYF
TRBV18,-,TRBD2,15,TRBJ2-1,TGTGCCAGCTCACTTGGACTAGCGGGGGATAATGAGCAGTTCTTC,CASSLGLAGDNEQFF
TRBV5-1,-,-,13,TRBJ2-7,TGCGCCAGCAGCTTGTTGGGGGACTACGAGCAGTACTTC,CASSLLGDYEQYF
TRBV7-2,-,TRBD1,15,TRBJ2-7,TGTGCCAGCAGCATCCAACAGGGGCTCTCCTACGAGCAGTACTTC,CASSIQQGLSYEQYF
TRBV5-1,-,-,11,TRBJ2-7,TGCGCCAGCAGCTCGGGGAACGAGCAGTACTTC,CASSSGNEQYF
TRBV6-1,-,TRBD2,15,TRBJ2-1,TGTGCCAGCAGTGTGGACTCGGGACTAGCGGGAGGGGGGGTCTTC,CASSVDSGLAGGGVF
TRBV10-3,-,TRBD2,15,TRBJ2-3,TGTGCCATCAGTGAGCCGGGGGGGAGCACAGATACGCAGTATTTT,CAISEPGGSTDTQYF
TRBV7-6,-,-,14,TRBJ2-1,TGTGCCAGCAGCTTGTTACCACAGGGTGATTCTCAGTTCTTC,CASSLLPQGDSQFF
TRBV27,many,-,13,TRBJ1-2,TGTGCCAGCGGTCTGCGAGCTAACTATGGCTACACCTTC,CASGLRANYGYTF
TRBV15,-,-,18,TRBJ2-4,TGTGCCACCAGCAGTTGGGGGGACACCGACTTAGCCAAAAACATTCAGTACTTC,CATSSWGDTDLAKNIQYF
TRBV10-3,-,-,14,TRBJ2-3,TGTGCCATCAGTGCGCAGCGTTCGCCAGATACGCAGTATTTT,CAISAQRSPDTQYF
TRBV18,-,TRBD2,18,TRBJ2-5,TGTGCCAGCTCACCAGGGATTAGCGGGAGGAACCTCCAAGAGACCCAGTACTTC,CASSPGISGRNLQETQYF
TRBV18,-,TRBD1,16,TRBJ1-1,TGTGCCAGCTCACCAAAAGGACAGGGGGTTTCCACTGAAGCTTTCTTT,CASSPKGQGVSTEAFF
TRBV5-1,-,TRBD2,15,TRBJ2-2,TGCGCCAGCAGCTTGGTCCTAGCGGGCACCGGAGAGCTGTTTTTT,CASSLVLAGTGELFF
TRBV6-5,-,-,14,TRBJ2-7,TGTGCCAGCACCTTAGACAGATACAGCTACGAGCAGTACTTC,CASTLDRYSYEQYF
TRBV7-9,-,-,15,TRBJ2-3,TGTGCCAGCAGCTATGGGGGTCGGCTCGGAGATACGCAGTATTTT,CASSYGGRLGDTQYF
TRBV29-1,-,TRBD2,13,TRBJ2-4,TGCAGCGTTGCGGGGGGGAACAAAAACATTCAGTACTTC,CSVAGGNKNIQYF
TRBV28,few,-,11,TRBJ2-7,TGTGCCAGCAGCGTAAGCTACGAGCAGTACTTC,CASSVSYEQYF
TRBV5-1,-,-,13,TRBJ2-1,TGCGCCAGCACGGTAGGGACAAACAATGAGCAGTTCTTC,CASTVGTNNEQFF
TRBV18,-,TRBD1,20,TRBJ2-2,TGTGCCAGCTCACCACCCAAAACAGGGGGCGTCGTGTCGAACACCGGGGAGCTGTTTTTT,CASSPPKTGGVVSNTGELFF
TRBV28,-,TRBD1,13,TRBJ1-1,TGTGCCACCCGGGGGACAGAAGTACTGGCGGCTTTCTTT,CATRGTEVLAAFF
TRBV7-7,-,TRBD1,14,TRBJ2-5,TGTGCTAGCAGCGTGGGACAGGGAGGCGAGACCCAGTACTTC,CASSVGQGGETQYF
TRBV2,once,-,12,TRBJ2-7,TGTGCCAGCACTAGGAATCGCTACGAGCAGTACTTC,CASTRNRYEQYF
TRBV18,-,-,13,TRBJ2-3,TGTGCCAGCTCACCAGCGTCGACAGATACGCAGTATTTT,CASSPASTDTQYF
TRBV18,once,-,13,TRBJ1-4,TGTGCCAGCTCACCGGAGAACATGGGAAAACTGTTTTTT,CASSPENMGKLFF
TRBV30,-,TRBD2,14,TRBJ2-7,TGTGCGATGCGGGGGAGCAGGGCTAGATACGAGCAGTACTTC,CAMRGSRARYEQYF
TRBV10-2,-,-,16,TRBJ1-5,TGCGCCAGCAGTGAGTCATGGGCCGGGAACAATCAGCCCCAGCATTTT,CASSESWAGNNQPQHF
TRBV18,once,-,14,TRBJ2-2,TGTGCCAGCTCACCACCGAGGAACACCGGGGAGCTGTTTTTT,CASSPPRNTGELFF
TRBV6-6,-,-,15,TRBJ1-2,TGTGCCAGCAGTCATGGGGATCCCACGTACTATGGCTACACCTTC,CASSHGDPTYYGYTF
TRBV18,-,TRBD1,14,TRBJ2-1,TGTGCCAGCTCAATAACCACAGGGGACGATGAGCAGTTCTTC,CASSITTGDDEQFF
TRBV6-4,-,-,14,TRBJ2-2,TGTGCCAGCAGTGACGGGCCAGGCAGCGGGGAGCTGTTTTTT,CASSDGPGSGELFF
TRBV7-6,-,-,15,TRBJ2-1,TGTGCCAGCAGCTTACGGCGCTTTTCCTACAATGAGCAGTTCTTC,CASSLRRFSYNEQFF